These 3 T cell receptor beta chains were all obtained from the same sample, sequenced in a study of blood T cell repertoires in COVID-19. Profiled with immunoSEQ multiplex PCR; TCRdb holds only in-frame clones, not every one. The table lists roughly 230,000 clones, 75% to 90% of them singletons. Sequencing was performed on peripheral blood. These receptors came from a woman aged 40 to 49 who had recovered from COVID-19.

This chain joins TRBV12-3 or TRBV12-4 and TRBJ1-2; 7 positions match TRBD1. V shed 6 bases and J 7 bases; nucleotides not matched to a gene: 5. The CDR3 loop spans 12 amino acids. The CDR3 loop reads CASSPTGTGYTF. CDR3 nucleotide sequence: TGTGCCAGCAGCCCGACAGGGACTGGCTACACCTTC.

The chain is built from TRBV19 and TRBJ2-4, with a possible D match to TRBD1 (5 bases). V lost 1 base to trimming and J lost 3 bases, with 19 bases between them. Germline CDR1 is LNHDA and CDR2 is SQIVND (reference sequence). This CDR3 spans 18 amino acids. The CDR3 DNA reads TGTGCCAGTAGTATAGGTATGGGGCGTTCCAGAGGCAAAAACATTCAGTACTTC. This codes for CASSIGMGRSRGKNIQYF.

The chain joins TRBV7-2 to TRBJ2-3; no definite D call. Germline CDR1 SGHTA, CDR2 FQGNSA. Between the trimmed V and J ends, which lost 2 bases and 3 bases, there was a span of 15 bases. The CDR3 is made up of 16 amino acids. CDR3 DNA sequence: TGTGCCAGCAGCTTATGGGCATGGCGTGGAACAGATACGCAGTATTTT. Translating gives CASSLWAWRGTDTQYF.